This note documents a single T cell receptor beta chain sequence. This entry is derived from a study of T cell changes during pregnancy in multiple sclerosis. This table comes from immunoSEQ multiplex PCR, and its TCRdb copy is limited to in-frame clones, with some not included. The sample lists 40,000 to 65,000 clones, roughly 92% occurring once. The input for sequencing was CD4+ T cells from peripheral blood mononuclear cells, taken in the third trimester of pregnancy. This TCR came from a female donor with multiple sclerosis, enrolled in a pregnancy study.

CDR3 nucleotides: TGTGCCAGCGGGAGAGGTGACGAGCAGTACTTC. Encoded protein: CASGRGDEQYF. J is TRBJ2-7 and V is TRBV6-5; D possibly corresponds to TRBD2 (5 bases). Between the trimmed V and J ends, which lost 8 bases and 5 bases, there was a span of 10 bases. The CDR3 runs 11 residues. Germline V gene lookup returns CDR1 MNHEY and CDR2 SVGAGI.